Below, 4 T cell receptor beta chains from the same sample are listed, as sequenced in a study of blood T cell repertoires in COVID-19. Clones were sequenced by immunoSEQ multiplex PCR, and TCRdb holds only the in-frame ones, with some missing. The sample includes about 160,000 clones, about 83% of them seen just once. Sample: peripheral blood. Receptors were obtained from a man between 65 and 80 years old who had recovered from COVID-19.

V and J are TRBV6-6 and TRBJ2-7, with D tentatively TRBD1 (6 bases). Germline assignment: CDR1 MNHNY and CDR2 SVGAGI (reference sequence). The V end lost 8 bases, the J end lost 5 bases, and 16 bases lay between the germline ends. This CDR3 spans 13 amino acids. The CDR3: CASSGQGRHEQYF. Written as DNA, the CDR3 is TGTGCCAGCTCTGGCCAGGGGCGGCACGAGCAGTACTTC.

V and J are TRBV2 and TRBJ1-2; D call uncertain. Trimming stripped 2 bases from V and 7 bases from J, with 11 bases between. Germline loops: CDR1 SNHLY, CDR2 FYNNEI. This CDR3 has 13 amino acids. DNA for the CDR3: TGTGCCAGCAGTGAAACCCCTCGGTCTGGCTACACCTTC. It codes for CASSETPRSGYTF.

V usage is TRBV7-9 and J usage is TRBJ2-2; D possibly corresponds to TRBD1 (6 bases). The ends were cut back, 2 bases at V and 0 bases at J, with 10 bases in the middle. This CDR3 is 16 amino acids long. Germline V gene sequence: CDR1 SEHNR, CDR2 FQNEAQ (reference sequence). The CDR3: CASSLMGAANTGELFF. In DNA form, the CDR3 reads TGTGCCAGCAGCTTAATGGGGGCGGCGAACACCGGGGAGCTGTTTTTT.

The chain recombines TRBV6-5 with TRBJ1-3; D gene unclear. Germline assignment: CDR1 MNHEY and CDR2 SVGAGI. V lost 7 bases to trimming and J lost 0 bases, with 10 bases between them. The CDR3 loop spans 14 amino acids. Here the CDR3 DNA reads TGTGCCAGCAAAACCAGTGTCTCTGGAAACACCATATATTTT. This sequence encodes CASKTSVSGNTIYF.